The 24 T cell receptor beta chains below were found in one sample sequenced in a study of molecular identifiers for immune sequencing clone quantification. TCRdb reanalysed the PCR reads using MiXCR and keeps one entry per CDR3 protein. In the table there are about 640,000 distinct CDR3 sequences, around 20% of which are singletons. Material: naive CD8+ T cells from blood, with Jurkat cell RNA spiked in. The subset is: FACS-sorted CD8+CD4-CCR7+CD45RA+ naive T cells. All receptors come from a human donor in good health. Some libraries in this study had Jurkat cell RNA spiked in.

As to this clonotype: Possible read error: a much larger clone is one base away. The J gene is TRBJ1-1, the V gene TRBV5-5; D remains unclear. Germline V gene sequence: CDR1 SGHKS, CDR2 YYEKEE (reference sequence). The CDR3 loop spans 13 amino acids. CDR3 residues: CASSFGVKTEALF. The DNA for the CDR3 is TGTGCCAGCAGCTTCGGGGTAAAAACTGAAGCTCTCTTT.

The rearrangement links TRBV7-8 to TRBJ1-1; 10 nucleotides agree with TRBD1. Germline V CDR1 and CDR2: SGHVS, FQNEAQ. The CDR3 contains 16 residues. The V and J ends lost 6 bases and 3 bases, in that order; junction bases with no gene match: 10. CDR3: CASRPTDRGRDTEAFF. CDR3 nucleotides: TGTGCCAGCAGACCAACCGACAGGGGGCGGGACACTGAAGCTTTCTTT.

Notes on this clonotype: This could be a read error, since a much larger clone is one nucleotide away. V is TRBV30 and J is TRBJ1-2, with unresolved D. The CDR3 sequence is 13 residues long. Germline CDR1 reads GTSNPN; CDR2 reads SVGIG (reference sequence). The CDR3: CAWTTWANLGCTF. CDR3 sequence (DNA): TGTGCCTGGACCACTTGGGCCAACCTTGGCTGCACCTTC.

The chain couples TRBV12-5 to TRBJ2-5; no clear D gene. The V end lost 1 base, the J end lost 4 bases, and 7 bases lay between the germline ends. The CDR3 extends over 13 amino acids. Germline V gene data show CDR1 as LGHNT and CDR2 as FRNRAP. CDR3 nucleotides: TGTGCTAGTGGTTTGGCATTTGGAGAGACCCAGTACTTC. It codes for CASGLAFGETQYF.

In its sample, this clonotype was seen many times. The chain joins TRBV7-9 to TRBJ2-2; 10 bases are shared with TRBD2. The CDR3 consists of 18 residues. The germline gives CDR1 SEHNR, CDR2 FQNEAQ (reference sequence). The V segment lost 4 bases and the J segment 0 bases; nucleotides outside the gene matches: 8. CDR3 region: CASSSTRLAGTNTGELFF. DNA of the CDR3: TGTGCCAGCAGCTCGACAAGACTAGCGGGTACGAACACCGGGGAGCTGTTTTTT.

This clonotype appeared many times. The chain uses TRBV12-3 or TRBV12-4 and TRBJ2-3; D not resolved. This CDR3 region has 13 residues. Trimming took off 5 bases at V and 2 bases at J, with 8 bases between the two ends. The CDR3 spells CASSPRLTDTQYF. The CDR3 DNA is TGTGCCAGCAGTCCACGGCTCACAGATACGCAGTATTTT.

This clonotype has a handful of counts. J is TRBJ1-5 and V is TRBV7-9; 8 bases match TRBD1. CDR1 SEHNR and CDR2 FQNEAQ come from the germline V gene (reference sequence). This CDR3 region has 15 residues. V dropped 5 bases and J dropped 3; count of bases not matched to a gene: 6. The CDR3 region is CASSQETGANQPQHF. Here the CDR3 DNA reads TGTGCCAGCAGCCAAGAGACAGGGGCCAATCAGCCCCAGCATTTT.

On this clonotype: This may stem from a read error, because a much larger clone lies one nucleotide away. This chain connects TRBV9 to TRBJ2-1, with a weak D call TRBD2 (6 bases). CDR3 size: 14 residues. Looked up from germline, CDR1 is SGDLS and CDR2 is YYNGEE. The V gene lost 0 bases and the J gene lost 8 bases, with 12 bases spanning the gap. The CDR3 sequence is CASSVDPSEDEQFF. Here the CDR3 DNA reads TGTGCCAGCAGCGTAGATCCTAGCGAGGATGAGCAGTTCTTC. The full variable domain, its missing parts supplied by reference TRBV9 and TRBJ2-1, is DSGVTQTPKHLITATGQRVTLRCSPRSGDLSVYWYQQSLDQGLQFLIQYYNGEERAKGNILERFSAQQFPDLHSELNLSSLELGDSALYFCASSVDPSEDEQFFGPGTRLTVL.

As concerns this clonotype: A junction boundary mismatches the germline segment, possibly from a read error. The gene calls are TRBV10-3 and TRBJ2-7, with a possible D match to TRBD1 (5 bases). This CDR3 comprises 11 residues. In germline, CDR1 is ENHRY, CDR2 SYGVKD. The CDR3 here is CAVSQGYEQCF. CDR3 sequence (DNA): TGTGCCGTCAGCCAGGGCTACGAGCAGTGCTTC.

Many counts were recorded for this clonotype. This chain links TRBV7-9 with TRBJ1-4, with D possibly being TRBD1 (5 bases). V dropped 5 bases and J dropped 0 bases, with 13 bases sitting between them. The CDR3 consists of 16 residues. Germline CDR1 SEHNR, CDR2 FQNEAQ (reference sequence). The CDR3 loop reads CASSRPLGPTNEKLFF. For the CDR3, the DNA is TGTGCCAGCAGCCGACCCCTGGGGCCAACTAATGAAAAACTGTTTTTT.

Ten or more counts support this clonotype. CDR3 DNA: TGTGCCAGCAGCTTGGTGACAGGGGGCCTCACAGATACGCAGTATTTT. Translating it yields CASSLVTGGLTDTQYF. This chain joins TRBV5-6 and TRBJ2-3; 10 positions agree with TRBD1. CDR3 size: 16 residues. Trimming at V came to 0 bases and at J to 2 bases, leaving 3 bases not matched to a gene. Germline V gene sequence: CDR1 SGHDT, CDR2 YYEEEE.

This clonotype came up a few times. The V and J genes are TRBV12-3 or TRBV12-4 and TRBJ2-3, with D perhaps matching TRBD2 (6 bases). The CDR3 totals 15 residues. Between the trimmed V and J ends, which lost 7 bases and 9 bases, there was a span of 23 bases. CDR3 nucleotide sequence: TGTGCCAGCATGGCTACTAGCTCCTCGGAGGGGACGCAGTATTTT. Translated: CASMATSSSEGTQYF.

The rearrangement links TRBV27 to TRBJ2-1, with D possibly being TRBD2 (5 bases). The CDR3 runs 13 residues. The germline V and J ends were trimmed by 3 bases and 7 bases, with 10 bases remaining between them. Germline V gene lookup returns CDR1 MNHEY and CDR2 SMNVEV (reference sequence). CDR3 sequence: CASSFFPGNEQFF. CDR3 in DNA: TGTGCCAGCAGTTTTTTCCCGGGGAATGAGCAGTTCTTC.

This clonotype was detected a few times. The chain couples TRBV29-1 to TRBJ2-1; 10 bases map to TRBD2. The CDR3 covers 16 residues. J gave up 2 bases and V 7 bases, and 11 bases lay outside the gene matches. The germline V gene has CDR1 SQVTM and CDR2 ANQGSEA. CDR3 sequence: CSARGMSGRAYNEQFF. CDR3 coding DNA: TGCAGCGCCAGGGGGATGAGCGGGAGGGCCTACAATGAGCAGTTCTTC.

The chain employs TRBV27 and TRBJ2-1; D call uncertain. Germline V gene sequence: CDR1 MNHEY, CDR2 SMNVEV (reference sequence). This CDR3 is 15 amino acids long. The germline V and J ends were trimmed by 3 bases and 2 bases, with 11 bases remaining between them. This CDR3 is CASSLTALPYNEQFF. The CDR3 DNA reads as TGTGCCAGCAGTTTGACGGCCCTACCCTACAATGAGCAGTTCTTC.

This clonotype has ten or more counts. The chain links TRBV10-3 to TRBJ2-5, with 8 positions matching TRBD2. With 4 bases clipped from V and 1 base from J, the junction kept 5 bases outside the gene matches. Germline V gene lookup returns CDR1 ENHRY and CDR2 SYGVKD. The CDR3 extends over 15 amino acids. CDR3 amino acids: CAISVAGGLQETQYF. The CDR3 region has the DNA TGTGCCATCAGTGTCGCGGGAGGCCTCCAAGAGACCCAGTACTTC.

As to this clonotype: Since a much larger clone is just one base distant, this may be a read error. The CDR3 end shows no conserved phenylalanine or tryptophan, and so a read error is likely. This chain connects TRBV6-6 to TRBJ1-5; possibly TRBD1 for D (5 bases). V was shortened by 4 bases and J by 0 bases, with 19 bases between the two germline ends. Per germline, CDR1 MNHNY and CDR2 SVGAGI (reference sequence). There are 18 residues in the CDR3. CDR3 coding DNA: TGTGCCAGCAGTTTTGAAGGACGGGGCCATTATAGCAATCAGCCCCAGCATCTT. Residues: CASSFEGRGHYSNQPQHL.

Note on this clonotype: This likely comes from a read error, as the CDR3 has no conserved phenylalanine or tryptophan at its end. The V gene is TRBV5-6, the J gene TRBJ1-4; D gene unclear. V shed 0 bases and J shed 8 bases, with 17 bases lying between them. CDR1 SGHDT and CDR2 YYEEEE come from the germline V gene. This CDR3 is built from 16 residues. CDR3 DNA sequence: TGTGCCAGCAGCTTGGGCGCAGCCCTTTTAAGCGAAAAACTGTTTTCT. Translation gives CASSLGAALLSEKLFS.

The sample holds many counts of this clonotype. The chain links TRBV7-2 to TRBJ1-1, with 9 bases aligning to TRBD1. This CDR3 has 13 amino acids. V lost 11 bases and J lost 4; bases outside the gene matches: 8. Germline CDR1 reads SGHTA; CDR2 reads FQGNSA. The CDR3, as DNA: TGTGCCGGGACAGGGAGGGTCGGCACTGAAGCTTTCTTT. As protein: CAGTGRVGTEAFF.

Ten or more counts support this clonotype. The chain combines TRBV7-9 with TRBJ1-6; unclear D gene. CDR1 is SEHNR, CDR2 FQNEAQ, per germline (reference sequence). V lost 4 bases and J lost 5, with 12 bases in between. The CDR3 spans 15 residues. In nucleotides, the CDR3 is TGTGCCAGCAGCTCAGAGGCCCAGAATAATTCACCCCTCCACTTT. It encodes CASSSEAQNNSPLHF.

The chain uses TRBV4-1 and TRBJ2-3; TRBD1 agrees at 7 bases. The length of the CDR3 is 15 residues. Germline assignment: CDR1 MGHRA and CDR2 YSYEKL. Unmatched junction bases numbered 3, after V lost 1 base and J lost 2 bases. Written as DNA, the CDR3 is TGCGCCAGCAGCCAAGGGGGACAGTCCACAGATACGCAGTATTTT. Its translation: CASSQGGQSTDTQYF.

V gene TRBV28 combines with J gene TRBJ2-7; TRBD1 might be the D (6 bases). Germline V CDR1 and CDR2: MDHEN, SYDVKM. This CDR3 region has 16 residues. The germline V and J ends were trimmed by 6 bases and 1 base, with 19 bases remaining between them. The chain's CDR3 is CASRSGTSSVSYEQYF. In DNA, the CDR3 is TGTGCCAGCAGGTCCGGGACATCCTCCGTTTCCTACGAGCAGTACTTC. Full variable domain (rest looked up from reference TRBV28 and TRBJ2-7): DVKVTQSSRYLVKRTGEKVFLECVQDMDHENMFWYRQDPGLGLRLIYFSYDVKMKEKGDIPEGYSVSREKKERFSLILESASTNQTSMYLCASRSGTSSVSYEQYFGPGTRLTVT.

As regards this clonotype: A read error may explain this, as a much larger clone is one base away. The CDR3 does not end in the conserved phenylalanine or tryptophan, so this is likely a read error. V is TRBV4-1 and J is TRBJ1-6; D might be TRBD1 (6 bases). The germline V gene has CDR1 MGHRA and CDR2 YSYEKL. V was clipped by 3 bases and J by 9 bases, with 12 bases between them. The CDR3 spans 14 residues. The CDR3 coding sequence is TGCGCCAGCAGCCAGTCGGACAGTTTTTCACCCCTCCACCTT. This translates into CASSQSDSFSPLHL.

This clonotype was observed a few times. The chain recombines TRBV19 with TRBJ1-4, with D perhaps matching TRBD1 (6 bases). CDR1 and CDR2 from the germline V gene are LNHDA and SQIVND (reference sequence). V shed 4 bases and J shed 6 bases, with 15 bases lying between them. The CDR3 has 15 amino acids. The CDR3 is CASSTEGEEDEKLFF. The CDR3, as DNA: TGTGCCAGTAGTACCGAGGGGGAGGAGGATGAAAAACTGTTTTTT.